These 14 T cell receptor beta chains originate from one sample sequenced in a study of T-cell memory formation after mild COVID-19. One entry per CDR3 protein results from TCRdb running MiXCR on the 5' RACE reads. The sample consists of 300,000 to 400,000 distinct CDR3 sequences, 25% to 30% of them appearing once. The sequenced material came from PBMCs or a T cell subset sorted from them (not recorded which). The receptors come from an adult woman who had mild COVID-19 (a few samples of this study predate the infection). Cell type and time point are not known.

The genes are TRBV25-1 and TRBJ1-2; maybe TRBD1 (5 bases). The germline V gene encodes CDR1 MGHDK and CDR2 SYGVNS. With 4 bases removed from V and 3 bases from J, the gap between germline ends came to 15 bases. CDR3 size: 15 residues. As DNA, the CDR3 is TGTGCCAGCAGTGCGAGGCGAGGGACCCACTATGGCTACACCTTC. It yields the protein CASSARRGTHYGYTF.

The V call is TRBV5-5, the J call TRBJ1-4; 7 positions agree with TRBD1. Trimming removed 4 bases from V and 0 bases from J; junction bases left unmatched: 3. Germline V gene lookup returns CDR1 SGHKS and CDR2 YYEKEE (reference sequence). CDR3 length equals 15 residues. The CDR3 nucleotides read TGTGCCAGCAGCCCCGGACAGGCAACTAATGAAAAACTGTTTTTT. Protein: CASSPGQATNEKLFF.

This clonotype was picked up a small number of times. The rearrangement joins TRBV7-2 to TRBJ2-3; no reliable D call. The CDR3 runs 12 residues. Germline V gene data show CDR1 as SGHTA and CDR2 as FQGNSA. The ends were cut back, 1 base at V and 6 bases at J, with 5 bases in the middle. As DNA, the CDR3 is TGTGCCAGCAGCTTAGTTGTGGATACGCAGTATTTT. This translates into CASSLVVDTQYF.

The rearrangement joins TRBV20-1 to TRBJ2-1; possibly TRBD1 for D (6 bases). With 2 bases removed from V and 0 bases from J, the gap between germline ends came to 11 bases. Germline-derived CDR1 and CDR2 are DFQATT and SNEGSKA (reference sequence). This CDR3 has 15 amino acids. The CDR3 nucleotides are TGCAGTGCTAGAATGTGGGACACCTCCTACAATGAGCAGTTCTTC. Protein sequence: CSARMWDTSYNEQFF.

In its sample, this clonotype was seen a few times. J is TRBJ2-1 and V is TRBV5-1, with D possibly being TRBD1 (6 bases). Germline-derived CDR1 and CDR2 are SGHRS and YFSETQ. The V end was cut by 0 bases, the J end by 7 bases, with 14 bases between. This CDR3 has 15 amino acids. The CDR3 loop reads CASSLEPRQGNEQFF. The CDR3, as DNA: TGCGCCAGCAGCTTGGAGCCCCGTCAGGGGAATGAGCAGTTCTTC. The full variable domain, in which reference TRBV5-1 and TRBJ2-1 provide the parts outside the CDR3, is KAGVTQTPRYLIKTRGQQVTLSCSPISGHRSVSWYQQTPGQGLQFLFEYFSETQRNKGNFPGRFSGRQFSNSRSEMNVSTLELGDSALYLCASSLEPRQGNEQFFGPGTRLTVL.

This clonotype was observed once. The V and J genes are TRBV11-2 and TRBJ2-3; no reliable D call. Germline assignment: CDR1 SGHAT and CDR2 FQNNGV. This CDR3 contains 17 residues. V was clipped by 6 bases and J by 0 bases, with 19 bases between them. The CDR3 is CASRTDSVGLSTDTQYF. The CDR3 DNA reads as TGTGCCAGCAGAACCGACTCTGTAGGTCTAAGCACAGATACGCAGTATTTT.

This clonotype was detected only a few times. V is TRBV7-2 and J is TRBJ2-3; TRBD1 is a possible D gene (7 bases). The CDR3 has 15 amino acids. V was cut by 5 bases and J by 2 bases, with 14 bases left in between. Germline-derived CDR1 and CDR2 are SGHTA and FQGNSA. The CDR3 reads CASSPGGTPTDTQYF. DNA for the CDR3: TGTGCCAGCAGCCCAGGGGGGACACCCACAGATACGCAGTATTTT.

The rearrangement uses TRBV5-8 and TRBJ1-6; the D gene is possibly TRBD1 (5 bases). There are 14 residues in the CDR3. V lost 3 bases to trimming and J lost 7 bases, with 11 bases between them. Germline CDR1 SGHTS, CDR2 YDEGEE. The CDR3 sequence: CASSSYDRNSPLHF. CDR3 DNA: TGTGCCAGCAGCTCATACGACAGAAATTCACCCCTCCACTTT.

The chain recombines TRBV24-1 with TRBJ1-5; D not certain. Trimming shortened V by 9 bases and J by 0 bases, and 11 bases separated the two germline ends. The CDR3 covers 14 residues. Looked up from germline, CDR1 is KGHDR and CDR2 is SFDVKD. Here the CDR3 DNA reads TGTGCCACCGGTGGGGAGAATAGCAATCAGCCCCAGCATTTT. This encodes CATGGENSNQPQHF.

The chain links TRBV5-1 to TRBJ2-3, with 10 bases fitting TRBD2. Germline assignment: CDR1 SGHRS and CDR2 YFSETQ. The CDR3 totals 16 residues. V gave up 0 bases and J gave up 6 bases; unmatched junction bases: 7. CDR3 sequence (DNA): TGCGCCAGCAGCTTGGTTCTAGCGGGAGATTTGGATACGCAGTATTTT. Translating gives CASSLVLAGDLDTQYF.

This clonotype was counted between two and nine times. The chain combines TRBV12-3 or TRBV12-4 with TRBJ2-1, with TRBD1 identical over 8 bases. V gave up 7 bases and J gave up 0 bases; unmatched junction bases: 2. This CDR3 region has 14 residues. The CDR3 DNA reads TGTGCCAGCACCCAGGGGGCCTCCTACAATGAGCAGTTCTTC. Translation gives CASTQGASYNEQFF.

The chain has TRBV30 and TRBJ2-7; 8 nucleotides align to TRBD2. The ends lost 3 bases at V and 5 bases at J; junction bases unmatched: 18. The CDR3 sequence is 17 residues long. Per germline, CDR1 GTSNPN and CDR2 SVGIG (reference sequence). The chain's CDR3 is CAWSARRTSNAPHEQYF. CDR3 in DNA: TGTGCCTGGAGCGCCCGAAGGACTAGCAACGCCCCCCACGAGCAGTACTTC.

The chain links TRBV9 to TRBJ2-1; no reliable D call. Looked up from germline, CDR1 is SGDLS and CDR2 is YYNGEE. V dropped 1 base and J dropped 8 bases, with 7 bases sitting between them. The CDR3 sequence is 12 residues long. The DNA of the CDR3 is TGTGCCAGCAGCGTATACTCCGATGAGCAGTTCTTC. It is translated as CASSVYSDEQFF.

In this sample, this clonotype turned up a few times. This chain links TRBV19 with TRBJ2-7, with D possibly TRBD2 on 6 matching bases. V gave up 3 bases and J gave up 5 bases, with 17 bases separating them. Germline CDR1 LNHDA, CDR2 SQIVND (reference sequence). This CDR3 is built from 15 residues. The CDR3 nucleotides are TGTGCCAGTAGTATCGGTTCGTCAACGGGGGACGAGCAGTACTTC. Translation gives CASSIGSSTGDEQYF.